This is a list of T cell receptor beta chains from one sample in a study of blood T cell repertoires in COVID-19. The repertoire was sequenced with immunoSEQ multiplex PCR; TCRdb's copy has only in-frame clones and lacks some. The sample has about 150,000 clones, about nine tenths seen once; the top ten hold around 6.1%. The sequenced sample was peripheral blood. These receptors came from an older man with acute or convalescent COVID-19. The CDR3 runs from the conserved cysteine through the conserved F or W. The order of the fields is V gene, CDR3 protein.

V: TRBV29-1
CDR3: CSVGREVSYNEQFF

V: TRBV9
CDR3: CASSATGTAYEQYF

V: TRBV9
CDR3: CASSVAAVKDTQYF

V: TRBV2
CDR3: CASSSQGPGELFF

V: TRBV23-1
CDR3: CASSDNREGKNIQYF

V: TRBV28
CDR3: CASSARGGKNTEAFF

V: TRBV6-5
CDR3: CASSTASGGPREQYF

V: TRBV29-1
CDR3: CSVAGFAGPNEKLFF

V: TRBV27
CDR3: CASSLRDSDRNYGYTF

V: TRBV7-2
CDR3: CASSRQLTGELFF

V: TRBV28
CDR3: CASSPPGVQNTEAFF

V: TRBV30
CDR3: CAWSVRQYEQYF

V: TRBV3-1/TRBV3-2
CDR3: CASSQWDKTYEQYF

V: TRBV30
CDR3: CAWSQTGTGTNYGYTF

V: TRBV5-5
CDR3: CASSLGAGDTQYF

V: TRBV11-1
CDR3: CASSLTSGSTDTQYF

V: TRBV5-5
CDR3: CASSLRLATSYNEQFF

V: TRBV27
CDR3: CASSLNRVNSPLHF

V: TRBV7-2
CDR3: CASSLAPGGREQPQHF

V: TRBV28
CDR3: CASSATSGRAHEQFF

V: TRBV7-6
CDR3: CASSLSGLETQYF

V: TRBV11-3
CDR3: CASSVQGARSTEAFF

V: TRBV19
CDR3: CASSVSRQGNYEQYF

V: TRBV28
CDR3: CASSPQGRGYTF

V: TRBV6-5
CDR3: CASSYNRETEAFF

V: TRBV24-1
CDR3: CATSDLVAGAYEQYF

V: TRBV28
CDR3: CASSTQGAGTDTQYF

V: TRBV27
CDR3: CASSPILEGGGYTF

V: TRBV27
CDR3: CASSEPFGPHRDRVTQPQHF

V: TRBV20-1
CDR3: CSAWRAEAFF

V: TRBV11-2
CDR3: CASGGGTVSYNEQFF

V: TRBV28
CDR3: CASSLSAGGNTEAFF

V: TRBV7-9
CDR3: CASSLERGWDGYTF

V: TRBV6-2/TRBV6-3
CDR3: CASSYSIATLYEQYF

V: TRBV11-2
CDR3: CASSTRQHGELFF

V: TRBV7-3
CDR3: CASRQTSGSSGELFF

V: TRBV13
CDR3: CASKAQGAGELFF

V: TRBV6-5
CDR3: CASSYRGQETQYF

V: TRBV6-6
CDR3: CASSQTGGDGYTF

V: TRBV5-1
CDR3: CASSAGGGSPLHF

V: TRBV9
CDR3: CASSVGTGSSYGYTF

V: TRBV15
CDR3: CATSRDTSGRFF

V: TRBV19
CDR3: CASSAEAKNIQYF

V: TRBV5-4
CDR3: CASSLQGNTEAFF

V: TRBV6-1
CDR3: CASSEARDRLNQPQHF

V: TRBV2
CDR3: CASSAARGGNQPQHF

V: TRBV18
CDR3: CASSPPGRDGIEQFF

V: TRBV18
CDR3: CASSPVGAAKNTEAFF

V: TRBV2
CDR3: CASSKGQRNTEAFF